This T cell receptor (beta chain) was found in a study of OX40 agonist ivuxolimab in advanced cancers. Study details: In this cohort, patients received ivuxolimab, an agonistic anti-OX40 (CD134) antibody. Study-wide results and caveats: Certain nonresponders likewise exhibited a low normalized T-cell clonal expansion.

Profiling relied on immunoSEQ multiplex PCR, and the TCRdb table lists in-frame clones only, not all of them. The sample holds some 44,000 clones, around 80% seen once. Germline trimming cut 3 bases from V and 4 bases from J; bases unmatched to any gene: 7. The germline gives CDR1 MNHEY, CDR2 SVGAGI. The CDR3 length is 15 residues. Note on this clone: As yet, its antigen is unknown.

This rearrangement joins TRBV6-5 to TRBJ1-1, with 8 bases fitting TRBD1. This TCR was sampled from an adult with an advanced solid tumor such as melanoma, head and neck, liver or kidney cancer. The sequenced sample was CD4+ or CD8+ T cells sorted from blood, obtained in a trial of the OX40 agonist ivuxolimab. The CDR3 coding sequence is TGTGCCAGCAGTTATGACGACAGGGGTGGCACTGAAGCTTTCTTT. Translating gives CASSYDDRGGTEAFF.